The T cell receptor (beta chain) described here comes from a study of blood T cell repertoires in COVID-19. As for the study in general: The samples span acute and convalescent COVID-19 from the United States, Italy and Spain. T cells, B-cell-depleted T cells, or PBMCs provided the cDNA or gDNA that served as material.

Per the study methods: Amplification from reference gene primers served as the basis for estimated nucleated cell counts. Sequenced by immunoSEQ multiplex PCR; TCRdb stores in-frame clones only, minus some. D and trimming were read from the DNA, whereas the V and J calls and clone size are those reported in that table. The sample lists approximately 150,000 clones, approximately 88% occurring once. V dropped 4 bases and J dropped 2 bases, with 7 bases sitting between them. The germline V gene has CDR1 LGHNT and CDR2 FRNRAP. The CDR3 length is 13 residues. The V gene is TRBV12-5, the J gene TRBJ2-3, with D possibly matching TRBD1 (5 bases). The sequence was collected from a human donor in a cohort sampled during active COVID-19. The sample taken for sequencing was peripheral blood. Here the CDR3 reads CASGWGLTDTQYF. CDR3 bases: TGTGCTAGTGGTTGGGGCCTCACAGATACGCAGTATTTT.